This TCR beta chain was profiled in a study of blood T cell repertoires in COVID-19. On the study more broadly: Samples of COVID-19 (acute and convalescent) were obtained from the United States, Italy and Spain.

The assay was immunoSEQ multiplex PCR, and TCRdb's table has in-frame clones only and misses some. This table holds roughly 200,000 clones, around 83% found once. The CDR3 extends over 11 amino acids. CDR1 and CDR2 from the germline V gene are LNHDA and SQIVND (reference sequence). V was pared by 9 bases and J by 1 base, with 4 bases between. In terms of age and location, participants ranged from about 18 to 95 years and lived in under 30 US areas. For recovered donors of Cohort 3, there were two negative PCRs, clearance, or symptom resolution. The chain uses TRBV19 and TRBJ1-3; D ambiguous. Sequenced sample: PBMCs or T cells enriched from blood (not recorded which). This sequence was found in a man aged 35 to 55 who had recovered from COVID-19. CDR3 DNA sequence: TGTGCCAGCGGTTCTGGAAACACCATATATTTT. Its protein is CASGSGNTIYF.